Shown below are 29 T cell receptor beta chains from a single sample sequenced in a study of cytomegalovirus exposure and HLA in healthy donors. Primers: 60 Vbeta forward and 13 Jbeta reverse. Generated by immunoSEQ multiplex PCR, the TCRdb table keeps only in-frame clones and is missing some. The sample carries around 150,000 clones, about 80% recorded once. Sequenced input: PBMCs. Source of these receptors: a man under 40 in good health and CMV-seropositive.

The CDR3 reads CASSFIGGGLEGADTQYF. The CDR3, as DNA: TGTGCCAGCAGCTTCATCGGGGGTGGACTAGAGGGGGCAGATACGCAGTATTTT. This rearrangement joins TRBV9 to TRBJ2-3; D perhaps matches TRBD2 (7 bases). The germline V gene encodes CDR1 SGDLS and CDR2 YYNGEE. The CDR3 is 18 residues long. Deletions cut 4 bases from V and 4 bases from J, with 25 bases between.

This clone is a singleton in its sample. V is TRBV18 and J is TRBJ1-1; D not resolved. This CDR3 is 15 amino acids long. In germline, CDR1 is KGHSH, CDR2 LQKENI. The V and J ends lost 0 bases and 3 bases respectively, with 11 bases between them. The CDR3 DNA follows: TGTGCCAGCTCACCACCGGATCCGGGGTACACTGAAGCTTTCTTT. Translated, it gives CASSPPDPGYTEAFF.

V gene TRBV19 combines with J gene TRBJ1-1, with TRBD1 as a possible D gene (5 bases). The CDR3 is 14 amino acids. Trimming stripped 6 bases from V and 2 bases from J, with 13 bases between. Per the germline V gene, CDR1 is LNHDA and CDR2 is SQIVND (reference sequence). CDR3 region: CASRSGGRNTEAFF. The CDR3 DNA sequence: TGTGCCAGTAGGTCGGGGGGAAGAAACACTGAAGCTTTCTTT.

The chain uses TRBV28 and TRBJ1-1; no clear D gene. Looked up from germline, CDR1 is MDHEN and CDR2 is SYDVKM. The CDR3 has 15 amino acids. The V gene lost 7 bases and the J gene lost 5 bases, with 20 bases spanning the gap. The CDR3 sequence: CASTATGLLRTEAFF. The CDR3 DNA reads TGTGCCAGCACCGCCACGGGGTTACTTCGAACTGAAGCTTTCTTT.

The chain employs TRBV19 and TRBJ2-6, with no clear D. Germline V gives CDR1 LNHDA, CDR2 SQIVND (reference sequence). Trimming stripped 3 bases from V and 1 base from J, with 7 bases between. This CDR3 comprises 15 residues. The CDR3 here is CASSIEASGANVLTF. CDR3 sequence (DNA): TGTGCCAGTAGTATCGAGGCTTCTGGGGCCAACGTCCTGACTTTC. Based on the CDR3 plus reference TRBV19 and TRBJ2-6, the full variable domain is DGGITQSPKYLFRKEGQNVTLSCEQNLNHDAMYWYRQDPGQGLRLIYYSQIVNDFQKGDIAEGYSVSREKKESFPLTVTSAQKNPTAFYLCASSIEASGANVLTFGAGSRLTVL.

The V gene is TRBV5-1, the J gene TRBJ2-5; 8 positions agree with TRBD2. Germline CDR1 reads SGHRS; CDR2 reads YFSETQ. V was clipped by 4 bases and J by 3 bases; unmatched bases: 5. The CDR3 spans 14 residues. The DNA of the CDR3 is TGCGCCAGCAGCCTGACGGGGGGGGAAGAGACCCAGTACTTC. Its protein product is CASSLTGGEETQYF.

The V gene is TRBV9, the J gene TRBJ2-2; TRBD2 matches at 8 bases. The CDR3 totals 16 residues. V was clipped by 3 bases and J by 2 bases; unmatched bases: 6. CDR1 SGDLS and CDR2 YYNGEE come from the germline V gene. The CDR3 here is CASSDQSGGNTGELFF. DNA of the CDR3: TGTGCCAGCAGCGACCAAAGCGGGGGAAACACCGGGGAGCTGTTTTTT. The variable domain in full, completed from reference TRBV9 and TRBJ2-2, reads DSGVTQTPKHLITATGQRVTLRCSPRSGDLSVYWYQQSLDQGLQFLIQYYNGEERAKGNILERFSAQQFPDLHSELNLSSLELGDSALYFCASSDQSGGNTGELFFGEGSRLTVL.

In DNA, the CDR3 is TGTGCCAGCAGTTACGGACAGCCTCCTAATTCACCCCTCCACTTT. This codes for CASSYGQPPNSPLHF. The chain carries TRBV6-5 and TRBJ1-6; perhaps TRBD1 as D (6 bases). There are 15 residues in the CDR3. Germline V gives CDR1 MNHEY, CDR2 SVGAGI. Trimming left V 2 bases short and J 6 bases short, with 11 bases between.

The chain has TRBV27 and TRBJ2-7; D uncertain. V dropped 9 bases and J dropped 9 bases, with 12 bases sitting between them. Germline CDR1 and CDR2: MNHEY and SMNVEV (reference sequence). The CDR3 runs to 10 residues. CDR3 DNA: TGTGCCAGGTCTCGTACTGCGCAGTACTTC. Protein: CARSRTAQYF.

V is TRBV5-1 and J is TRBJ2-1; D remains unclear. The CDR3 is 11 amino acids. Germline V gene lookup returns CDR1 SGHRS and CDR2 YFSETQ. Trimming cost V 0 bases and J 10 bases, with 5 bases left between them. CDR3 sequence reads: CASSLGSEQFF. The CDR3, as DNA: TGCGCCAGCAGCTTGGGGAGCGAGCAGTTCTTC.

The chain recombines TRBV19 with TRBJ2-1, with D possibly being TRBD2 (5 bases). The CDR3 has 13 residues. The germline V gene encodes CDR1 LNHDA and CDR2 SQIVND (reference sequence). Trimming pared 3 bases from V and 9 bases from J, leaving 12 bases between. DNA for the CDR3: TGTGCCAGTAGTATGTGGCAGGCGGGTGAGCAGTTCTTC. Protein sequence: CASSMWQAGEQFF.

CDR3 region: CAWMVKGVGETQYF. CDR3 in DNA: TGTGCCTGGATGGTCAAAGGGGTGGGAGAGACCCAGTACTTC. The V call is TRBV30, the J call TRBJ2-5, with a weak D call TRBD1 (5 bases). CDR3 length equals 14 residues. Per the germline V gene, CDR1 is GTSNPN and CDR2 is SVGIG (reference sequence). Deletions cut 4 bases from V and 4 bases from J, with 16 bases between.

The chain combines TRBV11-2 with TRBJ2-7, with 10 bases aligning to TRBD1. The CDR3 covers 15 residues. V lost 3 bases, J lost 3 bases, and 5 bases stayed unmatched. The germline V gene encodes CDR1 SGHAT and CDR2 FQNNGV. CDR3: CASSLGTGDHYEQYF. CDR3 nucleotide sequence: TGTGCCAGCAGCTTGGGGACAGGGGACCACTACGAGCAGTACTTC.

On this clone: Distinct nucleotide sequences in the sample also encode this CDR3. V and J are TRBV2 and TRBJ2-3, with TRBD2 matching over 12 bases. CDR1 and CDR2 from the germline V gene are SNHLY and FYNNEI. This CDR3 has 16 residues. Trimming cost V 3 bases and J 5 bases; bases outside gene matches: 6. In DNA, the CDR3 is TGTGCCAGCAGTGAGAGGCTAGCGGGGGGGAAAGATACGCAGTATTTT. Translating gives CASSERLAGGKDTQYF.

The chain uses TRBV6-1 and TRBJ1-1; TRBD1 aligns across 7 bases. This CDR3 is 14 amino acids long. Trimming cost V 5 bases and J 0 bases; bases outside gene matches: 3. The germline V gene has CDR1 MNHNS and CDR2 SASEGT. The CDR3 sequence: CASSRDRMNTEAFF. CDR3 bases: TGTGCCAGCAGTCGGGACAGAATGAACACTGAAGCTTTCTTT.

V usage is TRBV7-9 and J usage is TRBJ1-2; 8 bases are a match to TRBD1. The junction had 12 bases not matched to a gene; V was cut back by 5 bases and J by 7 bases. Per the germline V gene, CDR1 is SEHNR and CDR2 is FQNEAQ (reference sequence). This CDR3 region has 15 residues. CDR3 loop: CASSPGQGRIGGYTF. The CDR3, as DNA: TGTGCCAGCAGCCCCGGACAGGGAAGGATCGGTGGCTACACCTTC.

The chain has TRBV9 and TRBJ2-1; 9 positions agree with TRBD1. CDR1 SGDLS and CDR2 YYNGEE come from the germline V gene. This CDR3 has 15 residues. The J segment lost 4 bases and the V segment lost 3 bases, leaving 5 bases of the junction unmatched. The CDR3 spells CASSASGTGYNEQFF. The CDR3 region has the DNA TGTGCCAGCAGCGCGTCCGGGACAGGGTACAATGAGCAGTTCTTC.

The genes are TRBV2 and TRBJ1-5; D gene ambiguous. V gave up 6 bases and J gave up 3 bases, with 15 bases separating them. The CDR3 runs to 15 residues. The V gene's germline CDR1 is SNHLY and CDR2 FYNNEI. The CDR3 is CASRFEEVDNQPQHF. CDR3 nucleotides: TGTGCCAGCAGGTTCGAGGAGGTGGACAATCAGCCCCAGCATTTT.

This clone was observed a few times. The chain links TRBV2 to TRBJ2-1; 8 nucleotides line up with TRBD2. The V gene end was trimmed by 1 base and the J gene end by 6 bases; junction bases not matched to a gene: 5. CDR3 length: 15 amino acids. From germline, CDR1 is SNHLY and CDR2 FYNNEI. The CDR3 protein is CASSEDTSGGNEQFF. CDR3 bases: TGTGCCAGCAGTGAAGATACTAGCGGAGGCAATGAGCAGTTCTTC.

The chain employs TRBV6-5 and TRBJ1-2, with 8 bases fitting TRBD1. The CDR3 covers 13 residues. V shed 6 bases, J shed 2 bases, and the junction held 2 bases outside the gene matches. The germline CDR1 and CDR2 sequences are MNHEY and SVGAGI. The CDR3 reads CASRGQGNYGYTF. The CDR3 nucleotides are TGTGCCAGCAGAGGACAGGGCAACTATGGCTACACCTTC.

This chain links TRBV27 with TRBJ2-5; 9 nucleotides agree with TRBD2. The V and J ends lost 5 bases and 2 bases, in that order; junction bases with no gene match: 12. The V gene's germline CDR1 is MNHEY and CDR2 SMNVEV (reference sequence). The CDR3 has 17 amino acids. CDR3 DNA sequence: TGTGCCAGCAGTCCCGCATCAATCAGCGGGGGGCAAGAGACCCAGTACTTC. The encoded protein is CASSPASISGGQETQYF.

This chain links TRBV9 with TRBJ2-1, with 13 bases identical to TRBD2. CDR1 is SGDLS and CDR2 is YYNGEE in the germline V gene. The ends lost 3 bases at V and 10 bases at J; junction bases unmatched: 10. CDR3 size: 16 residues. CDR3 amino acids: CASSAPGTSGKREQFF. The CDR3 DNA is TGTGCCAGCAGCGCCCCCGGGACTAGCGGGAAGCGAGAGCAGTTCTTC.

The chain links TRBV5-1 to TRBJ1-5; tentative D call: TRBD1 (5 bases). Looked up from germline, CDR1 is SGHRS and CDR2 is YFSETQ. This CDR3 comprises 14 residues. V was trimmed by 0 bases and J by 6 bases, leaving 10 bases between them. The CDR3 sequence: CASSLGGVGQPQHF. The CDR3 DNA reads TGCGCCAGCAGCTTGGGGGGCGTGGGTCAGCCCCAGCATTTT.

The chain employs TRBV5-6 and TRBJ2-7; D possibly corresponds to TRBD1 (5 bases). Between the trimmed V and J ends, which lost 5 bases and 6 bases, there was a span of 21 bases. Germline-derived CDR1 and CDR2 are SGHDT and YYEEEE. The CDR3 runs to 15 residues. CDR3 nucleotides: TGTGCCAGCAGTGCGCAAGTAAGGCAGGGCCGCGAGCAGTACTTC. It codes for CASSAQVRQGREQYF. The full variable domain, with the rest looked up from reference TRBV5-6 and TRBJ2-7, is DAGVTQSPTHLIKTRGQQVTLRCSPKSGHDTVSWYQQALGQGPQFIFQYYEEEERQRGNFPDRFSGHQFPNYSSELNVNALLLGDSALYLCASSAQVRQGREQYFGPGTRLTVT.

The chain links TRBV28 to TRBJ1-5; 10 nucleotides line up with TRBD1. Germline V gene data show CDR1 as MDHEN and CDR2 as SYDVKM. J gave up 2 bases and V 5 bases, and 12 bases lay outside the gene matches. The CDR3 has 18 amino acids. Here the CDR3 DNA reads TGTGCCAGCAGTCTGCCCGGGACAGGGGAGGTGGGCAATCAGCCCCAGCATTTT. It encodes CASSLPGTGEVGNQPQHF.

The chain carries TRBV5-4 and TRBJ1-2; TRBD1 might be the D (5 bases). Germline assignment: CDR1 SGHNT and CDR2 YYREEE (reference sequence). This CDR3 has 15 residues. The V and J ends lost 4 bases and 2 bases respectively, with 15 bases between them. For the CDR3, the DNA is TGTGCCAGCAGCCCCCCGAGGCAGGGAAACTATGGCTACACCTTC. Encoded protein: CASSPPRQGNYGYTF.

The V gene is TRBV28, the J gene TRBJ1-5; TRBD1 agrees at 9 bases. With 3 bases clipped from V and 4 bases from J, the junction kept 1 base outside the gene matches. The CDR3 runs to 14 residues. The germline V gene encodes CDR1 MDHEN and CDR2 SYDVKM. The CDR3 protein is CASSFGTGNQPQHF. For the CDR3, the DNA is TGTGCCAGCAGTTTCGGGACAGGGAATCAGCCCCAGCATTTT.

CDR3 nucleotide sequence: TGTGCCAGCAGTTTATTGGGGAGTAGCGGGGGGTCCTACAATGAGCAGTTCTTC. Translating gives CASSLLGSSGGSYNEQFF. The chain uses TRBV28 and TRBJ2-1; the match to TRBD2 covers 10 bases. CDR1 is MDHEN and CDR2 is SYDVKM in the germline V gene. The CDR3 totals 18 residues. After removal of 1 base from V and 1 base from J, the junction contained 7 bases not matched to a gene.

CDR3 DNA sequence: TGTGCCAGCAGCCCTGGGGGGGAGTTCACTGAAGCTTTCTTT. This gives the protein CASSPGGEFTEAFF. V usage is TRBV7-9 and J usage is TRBJ1-1, with a weak D call TRBD1 (5 bases). Germline loops: CDR1 SEHNR, CDR2 FQNEAQ (reference sequence). CDR3 size: 14 residues. The V end was cut by 5 bases, the J end by 4 bases, with 14 bases between.